These T cell receptor beta chains were read from a single sample in a study of CD8 T cells in ankylosing spondylitis. A single record per CDR3 protein comes from TCRdb applying MiXCR to the 5' RACE reads. The data contain more than 500,000 distinct CDR3 sequences, under 5.5% of them seen just once; the ten biggest clones take up under 4.5%. Sequenced input: blood, either unsorted or a sorted T cell fraction (not recorded which). The receptors stem from a male donor with ankylosing spondylitis. Both conserved end residues are part of each CDR3. A D gene is named only where the DNA matches it firmly. Expanded clones are given a class, and other clones once, few, many or no size at all.

clone_size d_call j_call cdr3_length v_call cdr3_aa cdr3_nt
many TRBD2 TRBJ2-5 15 TRBV5-1 CASSPGTSGFETQYF TGCGCCAGCAGCCCTGGGACTAGCGGTTTTGAGACCCAGTACTTC
many . TRBJ1-1 17 TRBV7-6 CASSLAIRDGPLTGAFF TGTGCCAGCAGCTTAGCGATCCGGGACGGACCTCTGACGGGAGCTTTCTTT
. . TRBJ2-5 13 TRBV5-1 CASSTAYQETQYF TGCGCCAGCAGCACAGCGTACCAAGAGACCCAGTACTTC
many . TRBJ1-6 12 TRBV20-1 CSARSRSSPLHF TGCAGTGCTAGATCCAGGTCTTCACCCCTCCACTTT
many . TRBJ2-1 13 TRBV9 CASSSRVRDEQFF TGTGCCAGCAGCAGCAGGGTTCGCGATGAGCAGTTCTTC
many . TRBJ2-7 13 TRBV20-1 CSPLRTASYEQYF TGCAGTCCGTTGAGGACTGCCTCCTACGAGCAGTACTTC
many . TRBJ2-7 13 TRBV7-9 CASSLRAGVEQYF TGTGCCAGCAGCTTAAGGGCAGGGGTGGAGCAGTACTTC
many . TRBJ2-3 14 TRBV29-1 CSVDQGPSTDTQYF TGCAGCGTTGATCAGGGACCCAGCACAGATACGCAGTATTTT
many TRBD1 TRBJ2-7 13 TRBV29-1 CSVYRQGSDEQYF TGCAGCGTTTACCGACAGGGATCCGACGAGCAGTACTTC
many TRBD2 TRBJ2-2 16 TRBV20-1 CSARLAGAGDTGELFF TGCAGTGCTAGACTAGCGGGAGCAGGGGACACCGGGGAGCTGTTTTTT
many . TRBJ1-5 13 TRBV15 CATSRDREGPQHF TGTGCCACCAGCAGAGATAGAGAGGGTCCTCAGCATTTT
many . TRBJ1-2 11 TRBV10-3 CAIRDGYGYTF TGTGCCATCAGGGACGGCTATGGCTACACCTTC
many TRBD2 TRBJ2-3 16 TRBV27 CASSRGAGGLADTQYF TGTGCCAGCAGTCGAGGGGCGGGAGGACTTGCAGATACGCAGTATTTT
many . TRBJ1-1 13 TRBV7-8 CASSLVLGREAFF TGTGCCAGCAGCTTAGTTCTGGGGCGTGAAGCTTTCTTT
many TRBD2 TRBJ2-1 12 TRBV29-1 CSVGLAGDEQFF TGCAGCGTCGGACTAGCGGGGGATGAGCAGTTCTTC
many TRBD1 TRBJ2-1 15 TRBV6-1 CASSRRDRDYNEQFF TGTGCCAGCAGTCGCCGGGACAGGGATTACAATGAGCAGTTCTTC
many . TRBJ2-7 12 TRBV20-1 CSARPAGYEQYF TGCAGTGCTAGACCGGCAGGTTACGAGCAGTACTTC
many . TRBJ1-2 12 TRBV6-5 CASRFSNYGYTF TGTGCCAGCAGGTTCAGTAACTATGGCTACACCTTC
. . TRBJ2-1 14 TRBV7-7 CASSLNAALGEQFF TGTGCTAGCAGCTTAAATGCTGCCCTCGGGGAGCAGTTCTTC
many . TRBJ2-1 15 TRBV6-1 CASRWGASGNNEQFF TGTGCCAGCAGGTGGGGGGCTAGCGGAAACAATGAGCAGTTCTTC
many . TRBJ2-7 17 TRBV20-1 CSASHKGRDEYRDEQYF TGCAGTGCTAGTCATAAGGGGCGGGACGAGTATCGCGACGAGCAGTACTTC
few . TRBJ2-2 17 TRBV15 CATSRVRLGANTGELFF TGTGCCACCAGCAGAGTTCGTTTGGGGGCGAACACCGGGGAGCTGTTTTTT
many TRBD2 TRBJ2-5 15 TRBV20-1 CSARQASGRVGTQYF TGCAGTGCTAGACAGGCTAGCGGGAGGGTTGGGACCCAGTACTTC
. . TRBJ2-7 17 TRBV20-1 CCAWGQGPGWSSYEQYF TGCTGCGCCTGGGGCCAGGGACCGGGTTGGAGCTCCTACGAGCAGTACTTC
few . TRBJ1-1 13 TRBV3-1 CASSLRLLTEAFF TGTGCCAGCAGCCTCAGACTCCTCACTGAAGCTTTCTTT
. TRBD2 TRBJ2-3 16 TRBV25-1 CARGSGPSGGADTQYF TGTGCCAGGGGCAGCGGGCCTAGCGGGGGGGCAGATACGCAGTATTTT
many . TRBJ2-2 16 TRBV5-1 CASSLDVAENTGELFF TGCGCCAGCAGCTTGGACGTAGCGGAGAACACCGGGGAGCTGTTTTTT
. . TRBJ2-7 13 TRBV3-1 CASSQFGDSEQYF TGTGCCAGCAGCCAATTTGGGGACTCCGAGCAGTACTTC
. . TRBJ2-3 14 TRBV20-1 CSLKQGTSTDTQYF TGCAGTCTTAAACAGGGAACTAGCACAGATACGCAGTATTTT
many . TRBJ1-1 14 TRBV5-1 CASSFEGVGTEAFF TGCGCCAGCAGCTTCGAGGGGGTGGGTACTGAAGCTTTCTTT
many . TRBJ2-1 16 TRBV5-1 CASSLASGAGDNEQFF TGCGCCAGCAGCTTGGCCTCGGGAGCAGGAGACAATGAGCAGTTCTTC
many . TRBJ1-3 15 TRBV7-2 CASSNYAPSGNTIYF TGTGCCAGCAGCAACTATGCTCCCTCTGGAAACACCATATATTTT
many . TRBJ2-7 14 TRBV21-1 CASTAFGVRFEQYF TGTGCCAGCACCGCATTTGGCGTAAGGTTTGAGCAGTACTTC
many . TRBJ2-1 18 TRBV10-3 CAISVPAGASDSYNEQFF TGTGCCATCAGTGTCCCGGCGGGCGCGAGCGACTCCTACAATGAGCAGTTCTTC
many . TRBJ2-1 14 TRBV9 CASSVDVGYNEQFF TGTGCCAGCAGCGTCGATGTAGGTTACAATGAGCAGTTCTTC
many . TRBJ2-3 14 TRBV29-1 CSVERGTTTDTQYF TGCAGCGTTGAAAGGGGGACAACAACAGATACGCAGTATTTT
many . TRBJ1-2 12 TRBV9 CASSVVESGYTF TGTGCCAGCAGCGTAGTGGAGTCTGGCTACACCTTC
few . TRBJ2-7 16 TRBV10-2 CASSDLTGTLSYEQYF TGCGCCAGCAGTGACCTAACCGGGACACTATCCTACGAGCAGTACTTC
many . TRBJ2-6 15 TRBV7-9 CASSYSYSGANVLTF TGTGCCAGCAGCTACTCCTACTCTGGGGCCAACGTCCTGACTTTC
many . TRBJ1-1 14 TRBV5-1 CASSLASGNTEAFF TGCGCCAGCAGCTTGGCTAGCGGGAACACTGAAGCTTTCTTT
many . TRBJ2-5 12 TRBV20-1 CSARRSQETQYF TGCAGTGCTAGACGGAGTCAAGAGACCCAGTACTTC
many TRBD2 TRBJ2-1 18 TRBV20-1 CSARVAGGPKSSYNEQFF TGCAGTGCTAGAGTAGCGGGGGGCCCAAAGTCCTCCTACAATGAGCAGTTCTTC
few . TRBJ2-4 15 TRBV20-1 CSASGVYLAKNIQYF TGCAGTGCTAGTGGAGTTTACTTAGCCAAAAACATTCAGTACTTC
many . TRBJ1-2 14 TRBV6-5 CASSYGVLGSGYTF TGTGCCAGCAGTTACGGGGTCCTAGGGTCTGGCTACACCTTC
many TRBD1 TRBJ2-1 15 TRBV9 CASSVAGQVINEQFF TGTGCCAGCAGCGTAGCTGGACAGGTTATCAATGAGCAGTTCTTC